This T cell receptor beta chain is from a study of blood T cell repertoires in COVID-19. Study background: COVID-19 samples collected from the United States, Italy and Spain covered acute and convalescent phases.

V was pared by 2 bases and J by 6 bases, with 6 bases of the junction left unmatched. The CDR3 extends over 14 amino acids. Germline V lookup: CDR1 GTSNPN, CDR2 SVGIG (reference sequence). In the original workflow: Estimation of nucleated cell counts relied on the amplification of reference gene primers. Generated by immunoSEQ multiplex PCR, the TCRdb table keeps only in-frame clones and is missing some. V, J and clone size were drawn from that table, and D and trimming were deduced from the DNA. The sample lists some 300,000 clones; just under 90% were seen once. The sequencing input was PBMCs or T cells enriched from blood (not recorded which). This chain connects TRBV30 to TRBJ2-3; 9 bases agree with TRBD2. This TCR was recovered from a woman aged 50 to 60 who had been exposed to COVID-19. The CDR3 nucleotides read TGTGCCTGGAGTAATAGCGGGGGTAGGGATACGCAGTATTTT. Amino acid sequence: CAWSNSGGRDTQYF.